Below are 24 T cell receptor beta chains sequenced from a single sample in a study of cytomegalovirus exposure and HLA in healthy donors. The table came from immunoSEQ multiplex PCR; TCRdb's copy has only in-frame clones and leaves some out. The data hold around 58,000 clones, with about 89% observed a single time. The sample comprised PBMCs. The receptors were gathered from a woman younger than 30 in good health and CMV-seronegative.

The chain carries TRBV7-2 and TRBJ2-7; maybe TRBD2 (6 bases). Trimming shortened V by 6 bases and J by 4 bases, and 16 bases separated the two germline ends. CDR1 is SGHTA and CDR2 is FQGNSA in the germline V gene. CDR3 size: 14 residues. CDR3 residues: CASSVSGPGYEQYF. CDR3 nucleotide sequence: TGTGCCAGCAGTGTAAGCGGGCCCGGTTACGAGCAGTACTTC.

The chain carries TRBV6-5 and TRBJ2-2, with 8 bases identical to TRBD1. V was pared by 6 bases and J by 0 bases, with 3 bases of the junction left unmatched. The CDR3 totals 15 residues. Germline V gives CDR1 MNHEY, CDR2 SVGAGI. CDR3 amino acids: CASRATGANTGELFF. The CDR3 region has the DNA TGTGCCAGCAGGGCGACAGGGGCGAACACCGGGGAGCTGTTTTTT.

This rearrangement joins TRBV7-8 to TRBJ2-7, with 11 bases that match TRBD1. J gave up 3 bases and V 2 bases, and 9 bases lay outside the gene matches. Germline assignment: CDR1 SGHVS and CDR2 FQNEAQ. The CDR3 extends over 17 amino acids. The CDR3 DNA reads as TGTGCCAGCAGCTTATTCGGGTGGGGGACAGGGGGCTACGAGCAGTACTTC. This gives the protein CASSLFGWGTGGYEQYF.

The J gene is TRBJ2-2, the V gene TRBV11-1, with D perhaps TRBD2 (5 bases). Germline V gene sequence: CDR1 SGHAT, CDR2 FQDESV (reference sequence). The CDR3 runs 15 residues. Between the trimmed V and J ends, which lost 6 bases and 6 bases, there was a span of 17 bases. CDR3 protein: CASSVRTDSAGELFF. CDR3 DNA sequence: TGTGCCAGCAGTGTTAGGACGGACTCAGCCGGGGAGCTGTTTTTT.

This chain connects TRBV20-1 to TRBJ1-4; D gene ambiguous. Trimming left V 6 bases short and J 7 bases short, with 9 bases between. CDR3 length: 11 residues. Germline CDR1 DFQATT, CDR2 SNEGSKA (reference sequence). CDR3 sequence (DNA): TGCAGTGCCACTCCGGGTGAAAAACTGTTTTTT. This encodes CSATPGEKLFF.

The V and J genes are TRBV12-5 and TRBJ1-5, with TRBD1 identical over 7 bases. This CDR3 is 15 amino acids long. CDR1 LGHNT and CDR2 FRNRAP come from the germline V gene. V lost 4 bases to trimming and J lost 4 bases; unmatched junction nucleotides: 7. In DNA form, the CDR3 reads TGTGCTAGTGGTTGGACCGGGACAGTTAATCAGCCCCAGCATTTT. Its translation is CASGWTGTVNQPQHF.

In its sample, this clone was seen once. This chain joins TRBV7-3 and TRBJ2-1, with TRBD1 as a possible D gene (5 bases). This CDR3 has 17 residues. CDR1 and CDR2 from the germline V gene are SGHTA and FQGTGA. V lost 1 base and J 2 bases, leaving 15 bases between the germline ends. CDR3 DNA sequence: TGTGCCAGCAGCTTAAGCGGACCGGACATTACCTACAATGAGCAGTTCTTC. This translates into CASSLSGPDITYNEQFF.

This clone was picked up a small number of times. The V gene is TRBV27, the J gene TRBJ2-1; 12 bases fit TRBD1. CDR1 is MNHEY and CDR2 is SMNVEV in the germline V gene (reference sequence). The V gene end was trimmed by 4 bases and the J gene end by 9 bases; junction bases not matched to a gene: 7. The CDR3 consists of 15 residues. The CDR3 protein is CASSSRDRGRFEQFF. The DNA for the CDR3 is TGTGCCAGCAGTTCCCGGGACAGGGGGCGGTTTGAGCAGTTCTTC.

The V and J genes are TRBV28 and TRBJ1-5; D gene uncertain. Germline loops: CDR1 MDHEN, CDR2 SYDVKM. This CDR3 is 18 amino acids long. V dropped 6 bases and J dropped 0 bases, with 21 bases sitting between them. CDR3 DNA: TGTGCCAGCAGGAGTACCTCTACGAAGCGTTATAGCAATCAGCCCCAGCATTTT. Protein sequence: CASRSTSTKRYSNQPQHF. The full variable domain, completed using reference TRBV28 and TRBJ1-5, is DVKVTQSSRYLVKRTGEKVFLECVQDMDHENMFWYRQDPGLGLRLIYFSYDVKMKEKGDIPEGYSVSREKKERFSLILESASTNQTSMYLCASRSTSTKRYSNQPQHFGDGTRLSIL.

The CDR3 region is CASSLSRGQPQHF. DNA for the CDR3: TGTGCCAGCAGCTTATCGAGGGGGCAGCCCCAGCATTTT. The chain is built from TRBV7-3 and TRBJ1-5, with a tentative D call TRBD1 (6 bases). CDR1 SGHTA and CDR2 FQGTGA come from the germline V gene. The CDR3 length is 13 residues. Trimming cost V 2 bases and J 7 bases, with 9 bases left between them.

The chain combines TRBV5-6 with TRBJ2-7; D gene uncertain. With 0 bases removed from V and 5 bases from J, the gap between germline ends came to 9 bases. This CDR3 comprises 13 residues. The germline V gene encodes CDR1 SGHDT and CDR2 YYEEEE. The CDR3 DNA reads TGTGCCAGCAGCTTGGTGGCGGTGAACGAGCAGTACTTC. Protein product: CASSLVAVNEQYF.

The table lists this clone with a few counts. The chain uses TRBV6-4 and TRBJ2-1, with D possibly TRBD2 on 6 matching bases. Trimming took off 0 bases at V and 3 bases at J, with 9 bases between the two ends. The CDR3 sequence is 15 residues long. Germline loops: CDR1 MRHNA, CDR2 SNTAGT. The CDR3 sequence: CASSDSVGGYNEQFF. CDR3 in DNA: TGTGCCAGCAGTGACTCGGTGGGAGGCTACAATGAGCAGTTCTTC.

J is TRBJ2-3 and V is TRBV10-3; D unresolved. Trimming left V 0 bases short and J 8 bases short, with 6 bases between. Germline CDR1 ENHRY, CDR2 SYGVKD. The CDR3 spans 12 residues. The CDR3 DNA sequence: TGTGCCATCAGTGAGTCTATTCCTACGCAGTATTTT. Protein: CAISESIPTQYF.

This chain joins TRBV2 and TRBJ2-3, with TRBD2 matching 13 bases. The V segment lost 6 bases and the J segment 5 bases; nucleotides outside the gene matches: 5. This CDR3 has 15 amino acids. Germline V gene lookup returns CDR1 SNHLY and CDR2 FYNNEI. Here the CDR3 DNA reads TGTGCCAGCAGGGAGGGACTAGCGGGGCAAGATACGCAGTATTTT. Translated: CASREGLAGQDTQYF.

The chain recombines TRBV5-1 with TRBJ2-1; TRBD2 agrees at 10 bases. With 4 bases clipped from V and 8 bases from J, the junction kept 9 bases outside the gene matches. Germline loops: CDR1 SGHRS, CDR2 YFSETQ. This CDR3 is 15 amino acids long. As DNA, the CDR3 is TGCGCCAGCAGCCAGACTAGCGGGCGGGTCTATGAGCAGTTCTTC. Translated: CASSQTSGRVYEQFF.

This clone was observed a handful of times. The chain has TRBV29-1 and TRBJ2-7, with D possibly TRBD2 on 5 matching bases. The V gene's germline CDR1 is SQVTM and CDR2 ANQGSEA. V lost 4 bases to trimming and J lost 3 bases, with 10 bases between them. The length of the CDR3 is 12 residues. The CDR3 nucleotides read TGCAGCGTTGGGGCAGGAGGCTACGAGCAGTACTTC. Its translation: CSVGAGGYEQYF.

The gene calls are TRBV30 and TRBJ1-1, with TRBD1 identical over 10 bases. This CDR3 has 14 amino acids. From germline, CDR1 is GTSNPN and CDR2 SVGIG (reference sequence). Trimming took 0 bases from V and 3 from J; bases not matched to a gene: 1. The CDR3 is CAWSVGTGDTEAFF. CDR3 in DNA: TGTGCCTGGAGTGTAGGGACAGGGGACACTGAAGCTTTCTTT.

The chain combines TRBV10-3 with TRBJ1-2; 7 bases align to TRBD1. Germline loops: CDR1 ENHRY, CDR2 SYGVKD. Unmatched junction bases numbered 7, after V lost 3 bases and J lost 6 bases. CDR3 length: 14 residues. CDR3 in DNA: TGTGCCATCAGTGACTCCGGACAGGTCGATGGCTACACCTTC. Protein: CAISDSGQVDGYTF.

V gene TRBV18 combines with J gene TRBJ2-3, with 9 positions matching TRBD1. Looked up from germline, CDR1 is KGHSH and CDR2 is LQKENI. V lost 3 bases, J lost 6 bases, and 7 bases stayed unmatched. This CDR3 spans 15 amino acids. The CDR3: CASSPIQGARDTQYF. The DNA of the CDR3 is TGTGCCAGCTCACCCATACAGGGGGCTAGGGATACGCAGTATTTT.

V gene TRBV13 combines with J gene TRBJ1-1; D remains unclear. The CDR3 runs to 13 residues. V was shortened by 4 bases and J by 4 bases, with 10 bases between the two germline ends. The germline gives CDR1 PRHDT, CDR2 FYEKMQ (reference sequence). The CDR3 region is CASSSGSSTEAFF. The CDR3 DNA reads TGTGCCAGCAGCTCGGGGTCCTCCACTGAAGCTTTCTTT.

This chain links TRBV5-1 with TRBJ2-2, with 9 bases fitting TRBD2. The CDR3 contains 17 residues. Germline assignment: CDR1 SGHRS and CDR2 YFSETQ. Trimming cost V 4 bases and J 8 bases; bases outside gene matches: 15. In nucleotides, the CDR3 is TGCGCCAGCAGCATGGTCCCTAGCGGGACCCCTGGGGGGGAGCTGTTTTTT. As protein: CASSMVPSGTPGGELFF.

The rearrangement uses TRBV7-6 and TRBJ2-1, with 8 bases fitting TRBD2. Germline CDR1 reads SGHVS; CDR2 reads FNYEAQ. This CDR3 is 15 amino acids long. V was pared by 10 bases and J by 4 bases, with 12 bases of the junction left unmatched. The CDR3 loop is CAISSLAEYYNEQFF. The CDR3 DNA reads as TGTGCCATAAGCTCACTAGCGGAATATTACAATGAGCAGTTCTTC.

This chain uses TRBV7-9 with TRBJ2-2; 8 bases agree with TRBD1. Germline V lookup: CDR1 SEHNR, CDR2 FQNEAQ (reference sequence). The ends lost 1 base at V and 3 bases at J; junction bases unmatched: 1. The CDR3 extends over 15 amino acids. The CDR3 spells CASSLGGQDTGELFF. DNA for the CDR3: TGTGCCAGCAGCTTAGGGGGACAGGACACCGGGGAGCTGTTTTTT.

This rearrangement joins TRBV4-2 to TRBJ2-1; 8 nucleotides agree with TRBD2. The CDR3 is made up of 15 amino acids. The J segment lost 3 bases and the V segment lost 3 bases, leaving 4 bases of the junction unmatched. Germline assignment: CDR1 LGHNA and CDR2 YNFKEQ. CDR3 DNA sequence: TGTGCCAGCAGCCATTCACTAGCGGTCTACAATGAGCAGTTCTTC. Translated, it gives CASSHSLAVYNEQFF.